This TCR beta chain was recorded in a study of T cell responses to AZD1222 COVID-19 vaccine. Profiled with immunoSEQ multiplex PCR; TCRdb holds only in-frame clones, not every one. The sample gives 50,000 to 65,000 clones, roughly 90% of which show up once; 14% is in the top ten. This clone appeared a few times. Germline loops: CDR1 MNHEY, CDR2 SVGAGI. CDR3 length equals 14 residues. Between the trimmed V and J ends, which lost 9 bases and 0 bases, there was a span of 12 bases. This chain links TRBV6-5 with TRBJ1-3; D is perhaps TRBD1 (5 bases). Here the sequenced sample was peripheral blood, taken 28 days after the second AZD1222 dose. This TCR was recovered from an adult who received the AZD1222 COVID-19 vaccine. The CDR3 DNA sequence: TGTGCCAGTGCCCGCCAGGGCTCTGGAAACACCATATATTTT. Translating it yields CASARQGSGNTIYF.